The clone carrying this T cell receptor (beta chain) was recorded a few times. The antigen is unknown. The method was immunoSEQ multiplex PCR; TCRdb's version includes in-frame clones alone and lacks a portion of them. Found here are about 110,000 clones, roughly 87% of them singletons; the top ten hold 0.27%. The ends were cut back, 3 bases at V and 4 bases at J, with 16 bases in the middle. The CDR3 has 15 amino acids. Per germline, CDR1 SGHRS and CDR2 YFSETQ. These data come from a study of OX40 agonist ivuxolimab in advanced cancers. General study findings and limits: CD4+ and CD8+ T cells in blood underwent clonal expansion by week 6 at 0.1 to 3.0 mg/kg.

Patients were ruled out by autoimmune disease history or systemic immunosuppression. This sequence was found in an adult with an advanced solid tumor such as melanoma, head and neck, liver or kidney cancer. The chain is built from TRBV5-1 and TRBJ1-1, with D perhaps TRBD1 (5 bases). The sequencing here drew on CD4+ or CD8+ T cells sorted from blood, taken in a trial of the OX40 agonist ivuxolimab. The CDR3 nucleotides read TGCGCCAGCAGCTCAGGCGGTGGGACCGGCACTGAAGCTTTCTTT. It codes for CASSSGGGTGTEAFF. Filled out from reference TRBV5-1 and TRBJ1-1, the complete variable domain reads KAGVTQTPRYLIKTRGQQVTLSCSPISGHRSVSWYQQTPGQGLQFLFEYFSETQRNKGNFPGRFSGRQFSNSRSEMNVSTLELGDSALYLCASSSGGGTGTEAFFGQGTRLTVV.